This entry lists 12 T cell receptor beta chains sequenced from one sample in a study of cytomegalovirus exposure and HLA in healthy donors. Assay: immunoSEQ multiplex PCR; the TCRdb copy retains only in-frame clones and omits some. Of about 400,000 clones listed, 86% are singletons. Specimen: PBMCs. The receptors here all came from a woman in her late teens or twenties in good health and CMV-seronegative.

This chain links TRBV4-1 with TRBJ1-1; tentative D call: TRBD1 (6 bases). In germline, CDR1 is MGHRA, CDR2 YSYEKL. V lost 4 bases to trimming and J lost 4 bases, with 19 bases between them. The CDR3 covers 16 residues. CDR3 protein: CASSPGHGTMSTEAFF. The CDR3, as DNA: TGCGCCAGCAGCCCGGGACATGGGACAATGAGCACTGAAGCTTTCTTT.

The chain couples TRBV18 to TRBJ1-1; D ambiguous. Trimming left V 4 bases short and J 7 bases short, with 13 bases between. CDR3 size: 13 residues. Germline CDR1 and CDR2: KGHSH and LQKENI. CDR3 nucleotides: TGTGCCAGCTCACGACGACGGGATGATGAAGCTTTCTTT. Translated: CASSRRRDDEAFF.

The chain couples TRBV27 to TRBJ1-3; 8 bases align to TRBD1. This CDR3 spans 15 amino acids. With V trimmed by 6 bases and J by 4 bases, 8 bases remained unmatched. Per germline, CDR1 MNHEY and CDR2 SMNVEV (reference sequence). CDR3 loop: CASRPRGRTGNTIYF. CDR3 DNA: TGTGCCAGCAGGCCCAGGGGGCGCACAGGAAACACCATATATTTT.

The chain is built from TRBV27 and TRBJ2-1; 8 nucleotides match TRBD2. From germline, CDR1 is MNHEY and CDR2 SMNVEV (reference sequence). The ends lost 2 bases at V and 14 bases at J; junction bases unmatched: 11. The CDR3 consists of 14 residues. CDR3 amino acids: CASSLGPQAGEEFF. The CDR3 region has the DNA TGTGCCAGCAGTTTAGGGCCCCAAGCGGGAGAGGAGTTCTTC.

The rearrangement uses TRBV27 and TRBJ2-5; TRBD2 aligns across 12 bases. Germline V lookup: CDR1 MNHEY, CDR2 SMNVEV (reference sequence). CDR3 length equals 17 residues. The junction had 3 bases not matched to a gene; V was cut back by 0 bases and J by 1 base. The CDR3 bases are TGTGCCAGCAGTTTATCCGGGACTAGCGGGTTCCAAGAGACCCAGTACTTC. Translated: CASSLSGTSGFQETQYF.

The rearrangement joins TRBV6-5 to TRBJ1-4; D is perhaps TRBD1 (6 bases). CDR1 is MNHEY, CDR2 SVGAGI, per germline. This CDR3 comprises 15 residues. The germline V and J ends were trimmed by 0 bases and 7 bases, with 12 bases remaining between them. The CDR3 sequence: CASSYSGGAGEKLFF. The CDR3 bases are TGTGCCAGCAGTTACTCGGGGGGGGCAGGTGAAAAACTGTTTTTT.

The CDR3 protein is CASSDRQARTEAFF. The CDR3 DNA sequence: TGTGCCAGTAGTGACCGACAGGCCCGAACTGAAGCTTTCTTT. This sequence joins TRBV19 and TRBJ1-1, with D maybe TRBD1 (6 bases). The V end was cut by 5 bases, the J end by 5 bases, with 15 bases between. There are 14 residues in the CDR3. The germline V gene encodes CDR1 LNHDA and CDR2 SQIVND (reference sequence). Looking up the rest from reference TRBV19 and TRBJ1-1 gives the full variable domain: DGGITQSPKYLFRKEGQNVTLSCEQNLNHDAMYWYRQDPGQGLRLIYYSQIVNDFQKGDIAEGYSVSREKKESFPLTVTSAQKNPTAFYLCASSDRQARTEAFFGQGTRLTVV.

The V gene is TRBV4-1, the J gene TRBJ2-7, with TRBD2 matching over 8 bases. The junction had 11 bases not matched to a gene; V was cut back by 4 bases and J by 6 bases. This CDR3 is built from 15 residues. Looked up from germline, CDR1 is MGHRA and CDR2 is YSYEKL. The CDR3 DNA reads as TGCGCCAGCAGCCCCCGGACTAGCCAGGTACCCGAGCAGTACTTC. Its protein is CASSPRTSQVPEQYF.

This chain uses TRBV7-9 with TRBJ2-4; D might be TRBD1 (5 bases). This CDR3 is built from 14 residues. Trimming removed 1 base at V and 5 bases at J, with 9 bases between. CDR1 and CDR2 from the germline V gene are SEHNR and FQNEAQ (reference sequence). The CDR3 spells CASSLGGSENIQYF. CDR3 coding DNA: TGTGCCAGCAGCTTAGGGGGCTCCGAAAACATTCAGTACTTC. Variable domain in full (rest from reference TRBV7-9 and TRBJ2-4): DTGVSQNPRHKITKRGQNVTFRCDPISEHNRLYWYRQTLGQGPEFLTYFQNEAQLEKSRLLSDRFSAERPKGSFSTLEIQRTEQGDSAMYLCASSLGGSENIQYFGAGTRLSVL.

This chain links TRBV6-6 with TRBJ1-6; no firm D call. Germline-derived CDR1 and CDR2 are MNHNY and SVGAGI (reference sequence). V was shortened by 2 bases and J by 8 bases, with 10 bases between the two germline ends. The CDR3 is 14 residues long. CDR3 DNA sequence: TGTGCCAGCAGTTACAAGACTACGGATTCACCCCTCCACTTT. This gives the protein CASSYKTTDSPLHF.

V and J are TRBV28 and TRBJ2-7; 11 bases are shared with TRBD1. CDR3 length: 16 residues. J was trimmed by 3 bases and V by 4 bases; bases with no gene match: 8. Germline V gives CDR1 MDHEN, CDR2 SYDVKM. CDR3 protein: CASSSFGTGGFYEQYF. In DNA form, the CDR3 reads TGTGCCAGCAGTTCGTTCGGGACAGGGGGTTTCTACGAGCAGTACTTC.

This chain joins TRBV6-1 and TRBJ1-2; maybe TRBD1 (6 bases). Germline V CDR1 and CDR2: MNHNS, SASEGT. The CDR3 sequence is 14 residues long. The V end was cut by 6 bases, the J end by 4 bases, with 15 bases between. Here the CDR3 reads CASSYRVGPYGYTF. CDR3 DNA: TGTGCCAGCAGCTACAGGGTTGGACCCTATGGCTACACCTTC.